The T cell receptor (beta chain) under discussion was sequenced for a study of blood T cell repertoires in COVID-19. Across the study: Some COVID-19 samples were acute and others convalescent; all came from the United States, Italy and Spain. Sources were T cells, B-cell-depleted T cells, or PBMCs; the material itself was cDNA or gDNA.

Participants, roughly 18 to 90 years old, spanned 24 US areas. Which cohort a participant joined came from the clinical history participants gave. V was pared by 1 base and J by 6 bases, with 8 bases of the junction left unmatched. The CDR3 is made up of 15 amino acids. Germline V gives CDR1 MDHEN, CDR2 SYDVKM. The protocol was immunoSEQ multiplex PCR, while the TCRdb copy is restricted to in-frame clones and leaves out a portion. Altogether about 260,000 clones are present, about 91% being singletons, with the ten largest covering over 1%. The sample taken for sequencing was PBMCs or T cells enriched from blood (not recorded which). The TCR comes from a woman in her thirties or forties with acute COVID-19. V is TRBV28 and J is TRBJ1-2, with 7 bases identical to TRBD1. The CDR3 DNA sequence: TGTGCCAGCAGTTTATTTGAGGGGGCCGGCCATGGCTACACCTTC. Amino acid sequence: CASSLFEGAGHGYTF.